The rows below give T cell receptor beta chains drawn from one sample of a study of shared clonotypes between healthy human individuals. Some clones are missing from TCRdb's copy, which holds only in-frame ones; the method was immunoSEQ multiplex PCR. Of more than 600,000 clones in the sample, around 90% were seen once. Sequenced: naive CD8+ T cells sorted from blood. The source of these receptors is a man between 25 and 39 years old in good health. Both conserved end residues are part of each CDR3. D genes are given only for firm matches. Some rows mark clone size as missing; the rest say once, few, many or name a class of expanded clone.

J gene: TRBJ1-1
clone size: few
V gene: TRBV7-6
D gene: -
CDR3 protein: CASSLGANTEAFF
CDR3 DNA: TGTGCCAGCAGCTTAGGGGCGAACACTGAAGCTTTCTTT

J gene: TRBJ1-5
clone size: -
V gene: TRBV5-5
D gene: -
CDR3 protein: CASSSSPYNQPQHF
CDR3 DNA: TGTGCCAGCAGCTCGTCCCCCTACAATCAGCCCCAGCATTTT

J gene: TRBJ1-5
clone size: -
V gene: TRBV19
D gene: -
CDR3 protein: CASTPGTHEGQPQHF
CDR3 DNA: TGTGCCAGTACCCCCGGGACTCACGAAGGTCAGCCCCAGCATTTT

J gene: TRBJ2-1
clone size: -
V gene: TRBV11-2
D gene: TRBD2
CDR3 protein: CASSTQTSAGGRSYNEQFF
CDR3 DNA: TGTGCCAGCAGCACACAAACTAGCGCGGGGGGACGGTCCTACAATGAGCAGTTCTTC

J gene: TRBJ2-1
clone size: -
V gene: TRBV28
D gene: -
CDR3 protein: CASSFFQDSYNEQFF
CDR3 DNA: TGTGCCAGCAGTTTTTTCCAGGACTCCTACAATGAGCAGTTCTTC

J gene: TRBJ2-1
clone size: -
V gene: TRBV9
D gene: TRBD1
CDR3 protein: CASSPGQYNEQFF
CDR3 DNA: TGTGCCAGCAGTCCGGGACAGTACAATGAGCAGTTCTTC

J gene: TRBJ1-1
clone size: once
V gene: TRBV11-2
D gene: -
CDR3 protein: CASSGTGFSTEAFF
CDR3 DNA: TGTGCCAGCAGCGGAACAGGGTTTAGCACTGAAGCTTTCTTT

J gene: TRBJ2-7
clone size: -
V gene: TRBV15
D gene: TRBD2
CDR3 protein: CATSDRLAGVDEQYF
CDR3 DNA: TGTGCCACCAGCGACCGACTAGCGGGAGTGGACGAGCAGTACTTC

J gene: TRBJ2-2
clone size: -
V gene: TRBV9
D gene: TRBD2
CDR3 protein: CASSGGGTSVVGELFF
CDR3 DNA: TGTGCCAGCAGCGGGGGAGGGACTAGCGTTGTCGGGGAGCTGTTTTTT

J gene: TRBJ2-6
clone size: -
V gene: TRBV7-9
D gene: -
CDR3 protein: CASSLGQESSGANVLTF
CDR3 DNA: TGTGCCAGCAGCTTAGGACAGGAGAGCTCTGGGGCCAACGTCCTGACTTTC

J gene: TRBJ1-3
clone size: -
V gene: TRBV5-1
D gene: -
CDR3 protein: CASSWGPKLSSGNTIYF
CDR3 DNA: TGCGCCAGCAGCTGGGGACCGAAGCTCTCCTCTGGAAACACCATATATTTT

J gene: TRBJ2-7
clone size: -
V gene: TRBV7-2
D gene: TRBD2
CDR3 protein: CASRPTSEPEQYF
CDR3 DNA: TGTGCCAGCAGACCGACTAGCGAACCCGAGCAGTACTTC

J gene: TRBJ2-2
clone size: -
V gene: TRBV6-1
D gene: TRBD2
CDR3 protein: CASSDPSSGITGELFF
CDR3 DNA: TGTGCCAGCAGTGACCCGTCTAGCGGGATAACCGGGGAGCTGTTTTTT

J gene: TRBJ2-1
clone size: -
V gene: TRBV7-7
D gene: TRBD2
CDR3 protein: CASSTGLAGNNEQFF
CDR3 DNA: TGTGCTAGCAGCACGGGACTAGCGGGAAACAATGAGCAGTTCTTC